The TCR beta chain described here comes from a study of blood T cell repertoires in COVID-19. Turning to the study itself: Material from acute and convalescent COVID-19 was sourced from the United States, Italy and Spain.

Generated by immunoSEQ multiplex PCR, the TCRdb table keeps only in-frame clones and is missing some. The sample holds roughly 500,000 clones, approximately 83% seen once. The germline gives CDR1 WNHNN, CDR2 SYGVQD (reference sequence). The J segment lost 0 bases and the V segment lost 10 bases, leaving 16 bases of the junction unmatched. The CDR3 covers 18 residues. Sequencing was performed on peripheral blood. This sequence originates from a human donor in a cohort sampled during active COVID-19. The chain joins TRBV10-1 to TRBJ2-5; 11 bases line up with TRBD2. The DNA for the CDR3 is TGCGCCACAGAGTACGGCGGTGGGACTAGCGGAGACCAAGAGACCCAGTACTTC. Residues: CATEYGGGTSGDQETQYF.